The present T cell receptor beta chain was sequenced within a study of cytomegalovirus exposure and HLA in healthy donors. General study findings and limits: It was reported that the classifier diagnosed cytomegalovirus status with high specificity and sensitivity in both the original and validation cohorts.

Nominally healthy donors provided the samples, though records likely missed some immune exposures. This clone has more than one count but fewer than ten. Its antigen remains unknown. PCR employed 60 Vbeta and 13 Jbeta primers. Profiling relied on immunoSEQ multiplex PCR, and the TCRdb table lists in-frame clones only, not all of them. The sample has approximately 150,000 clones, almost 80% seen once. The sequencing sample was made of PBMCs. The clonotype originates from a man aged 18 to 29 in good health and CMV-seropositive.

The CDR3 here is CASSYSTGNTEAFF. The CDR3, as DNA: TGTGCCAGCAGTTATTCGACGGGGAACACTGAAGCTTTCTTT. The rearrangement joins TRBV6-1 to TRBJ1-1; D is undetermined. Germline CDR1 MNHNS, CDR2 SASEGT. Deletions cut 5 bases from V and 1 base from J, with 11 bases between. This CDR3 has 14 residues.